This T cell receptor (beta chain) was captured by sequencing in a study of monozygotic twins with inflammatory bowel disease. General study points: Treatment differences in immunosuppression may have added variability to the repertoires of patients. Between concordant and discordant twins, repertoire similarity failed to differ, a result that limited power may explain.

As regards this clonotype: Antigen specificity is unknown.

There are 14 residues in the CDR3. CDR1 is LGHDT, CDR2 YNNKEL, per germline (reference sequence). Both TCRalpha and TCRbeta cDNA were subjected to two nested PCRs lasting roughly 16 and 10 cycles. From the 5' RACE reads, TCRdb lists one entry per CDR3 protein and no DNA. The sample features some 300,000 distinct CDR3 sequences, with 5.5% to 6.5% in its top ten. V and J are TRBV3-1 and TRBJ1-5. Specimen: blood. The source is a human donor with ulcerative colitis or Crohn's disease, or a healthy co-twin of an affected twin (not recorded which). This CDR3 is CASSQVSGWGPQHF.